These 18 T cell receptor beta chains were all obtained from the same sample, sequenced in a study of cytomegalovirus exposure and HLA in healthy donors. Primers for the PCR totalled 60 Vbeta and 13 Jbeta. Profiled with immunoSEQ multiplex PCR; TCRdb holds only in-frame clones, not every one. The profile shows some 150,000 clones, more than 70% of them singletons. Material: PBMCs. Receptors were obtained from a man aged 50 or older in good health and CMV-seropositive.

The V call is TRBV4-1, the J call TRBJ1-4; unclear D gene. Germline-derived CDR1 and CDR2 are MGHRA and YSYEKL. The V end was cut by 2 bases, the J end by 4 bases, with 8 bases between. The CDR3 consists of 14 residues. CDR3 sequence: CASSQREDNEKLFF. The CDR3 DNA is TGCGCCAGCAGCCAACGGGAAGATAATGAAAAACTGTTTTTT.

The chain joins TRBV4-2 to TRBJ2-2; 14 nucleotides align to TRBD2. J gave up 5 bases and V 3 bases, and 5 bases lay outside the gene matches. The CDR3 length is 17 residues. The V gene's germline CDR1 is LGHNA and CDR2 YNFKEQ. The CDR3 region has the DNA TGTGCCAGCAGCCAGGGACTAGCGGGAGTTGAAACCGGGGAGCTGTTTTTT. This sequence encodes CASSQGLAGVETGELFF.

The J gene is TRBJ2-5, the V gene TRBV6-1; D uncertain. The CDR3 is 14 residues long. In germline, CDR1 is MNHNS, CDR2 SASEGT. Trimming cost V 5 bases and J 5 bases, with 15 bases left between them. This CDR3 reads CASSMSQARETQYF. CDR3 in DNA: TGTGCCAGCAGTATGAGTCAGGCCCGGGAGACCCAGTACTTC.

CDR3 loop: CASSPPDRPQYF. The CDR3 DNA sequence: TGTGCCAGCAGCCCCCCGGACAGGCCACAGTACTTC. The V call is TRBV14, the J call TRBJ2-4; 7 nucleotides align to TRBD1. Germline V gene data show CDR1 as SGHDN and CDR2 as FVKESK. CDR3 length equals 12 residues. V shed 4 bases, J shed 13 bases, and the junction held 7 bases outside the gene matches.

The chain joins TRBV18 to TRBJ1-2; D unresolved. V lost 2 bases and J lost 1, with 8 bases in between. Germline CDR1 reads KGHSH; CDR2 reads LQKENI. The CDR3 length is 14 residues. As DNA, the CDR3 is TGTGCCAGCTCACCAGACAAAATTAACTATGGCTACACCTTC. Its protein product is CASSPDKINYGYTF.

This clone was detected a few times. The chain has TRBV7-2 and TRBJ1-1; the D is unclear. The CDR3 has 13 amino acids. Germline V gene lookup returns CDR1 SGHTA and CDR2 FQGNSA. Trimming took off 7 bases at V and 4 bases at J, with 13 bases between the two ends. The chain's CDR3 is CASTRLGSTEAFF. CDR3 coding DNA: TGTGCCAGCACCCGGCTAGGGAGCACTGAAGCTTTCTTT.

The rearrangement uses TRBV5-6 and TRBJ2-3; 11 bases are shared with TRBD1. The germline V gene has CDR1 SGHDT and CDR2 YYEEEE. The V segment lost 4 bases and the J segment 1 base; nucleotides outside the gene matches: 8. This CDR3 comprises 17 residues. CDR3 DNA sequence: TGTGCCAGCAGCGCTTGGGACAGGGGGTCTGGCACAGATACGCAGTATTTT. This gives the protein CASSAWDRGSGTDTQYF.

The rearrangement uses TRBV5-6 and TRBJ1-2; 8 bases line up with TRBD1. J gave up 6 bases and V 2 bases, and 9 bases lay outside the gene matches. The length of the CDR3 is 15 residues. CDR1 SGHDT and CDR2 YYEEEE come from the germline V gene. In nucleotides, the CDR3 is TGTGCCAGCAGCTTCCTCGACAGGGGCGATGATGGCTACACCTTC. Protein sequence: CASSFLDRGDDGYTF.

V gene TRBV7-9 combines with J gene TRBJ2-1; 10 nucleotides align to TRBD1. Germline CDR1 and CDR2: SEHNR and FQNEAQ (reference sequence). V was pared by 2 bases and J by 6 bases, with 13 bases of the junction left unmatched. This CDR3 spans 18 amino acids. This chain's CDR3 is CASSLRKSDRGPANEQFF. The DNA for the CDR3 is TGTGCCAGCAGCTTAAGGAAATCCGACAGGGGGCCTGCCAATGAGCAGTTCTTC.

The rearrangement joins TRBV29-1 to TRBJ2-7; TRBD1 is a possible D gene (5 bases). The germline CDR1 and CDR2 sequences are SQVTM and ANQGSEA. The ends were cut back, 2 bases at V and 5 bases at J, with 13 bases in the middle. This CDR3 has 13 residues. The CDR3 loop is CSVERTLGDEQYF. DNA of the CDR3: TGCAGCGTTGAACGGACACTTGGAGACGAGCAGTACTTC.

This clone was seen once. This rearrangement joins TRBV19 to TRBJ2-6, with TRBD1 identical over 10 bases. V gave up 7 bases and J gave up 4 bases; unmatched junction bases: 13. The CDR3 length is 18 residues. Per the germline V gene, CDR1 is LNHDA and CDR2 is SQIVND (reference sequence). This chain's CDR3 is CASIGERQGASGANVLTF. The CDR3 nucleotides read TGTGCCAGTATAGGAGAGCGACAGGGGGCGTCCGGGGCCAACGTCCTGACTTTC.

The chain joins TRBV18 to TRBJ2-1; the D gene is possibly TRBD1 (6 bases). The germline V gene has CDR1 KGHSH and CDR2 LQKENI. Between the trimmed V and J ends, which lost 3 bases and 9 bases, there was a span of 12 bases. This CDR3 is built from 13 residues. Here the CDR3 reads CASSPGTLGEQFF. CDR3 bases: TGTGCCAGCTCACCGGGGACACTGGGTGAGCAGTTCTTC.

The CDR3 DNA follows: TGTGCCAGCAGCCCGATTGGGACAGGGGGCGGCTACACCTTC. Translated: CASSPIGTGGGYTF. J is TRBJ1-2 and V is TRBV5-6, with 12 bases lining up with TRBD1. Trimming removed 4 bases from V and 8 bases from J; junction bases left unmatched: 6. Germline CDR1 SGHDT, CDR2 YYEEEE. The length of the CDR3 is 14 residues.

The V gene is TRBV18, the J gene TRBJ1-2, with 7 bases matching TRBD1. Germline V CDR1 and CDR2: KGHSH, LQKENI. Unmatched junction bases numbered 13, after V lost 4 bases and J lost 8 bases. This CDR3 is built from 15 residues. The CDR3 loop reads CASSQGAPRGGGYTF. CDR3 bases: TGTGCCAGCTCACAGGGGGCCCCGCGCGGAGGCGGCTACACCTTC. The variable domain in full, with the rest retrieved from reference TRBV18 and TRBJ1-2, is NAGVMQNPRHLVRRRGQEARLRCSPMKGHSHVYWYRQLPEEGLKFMVYLQKENIIDESGMPKERFSAEFPKEGPSILRIQQVVRGDSAAYFCASSQGAPRGGGYTFGSGTRLTVV.

The V and J genes are TRBV5-4 and TRBJ2-3; TRBD2 matches at 14 bases. V lost 4 bases, J lost 8 bases, and 3 bases stayed unmatched. The CDR3 is made up of 14 amino acids. The V gene's germline CDR1 is SGHNT and CDR2 YYREEE (reference sequence). CDR3 bases: TGTGCCAGCAGCCCGGGACTAGCGGGAGCTACGCAGTATTTT. Translating it yields CASSPGLAGATQYF.

This clone was counted a single time. The V gene is TRBV18, the J gene TRBJ1-3; D unclear. Per germline, CDR1 KGHSH and CDR2 LQKENI. The germline V and J ends were trimmed by 3 bases and 4 bases, with 4 bases remaining between them. The CDR3 totals 12 residues. The CDR3 bases are TGTGCCAGCTCACCTCAGGGAAACACCATATATTTT. The encoded protein is CASSPQGNTIYF.

The CDR3 loop is CASSPDRGMGTGELFF. CDR3 in DNA: TGCGCCAGCAGCCCGGACAGGGGCATGGGAACCGGGGAGCTGTTTTTT. The chain joins TRBV5-1 to TRBJ2-2; 9 nucleotides agree with TRBD1. The junction had 9 bases not matched to a gene; V was cut back by 4 bases and J by 5 bases. CDR1 SGHRS and CDR2 YFSETQ come from the germline V gene. The CDR3 has 16 residues.

This clone has a single count. The genes are TRBV18 and TRBJ1-1, with D uncertain. V was cut by 6 bases and J by 4 bases, with 9 bases left in between. This CDR3 region has 12 residues. Germline V CDR1 and CDR2: KGHSH, LQKENI. The CDR3 DNA follows: TGTGCCAGCTCCCCTTACAGCACTGAAGCTTTCTTT. Amino acids: CASSPYSTEAFF.